This entry lists 26 T cell receptor beta chains sequenced from one sample in a study of T-cell memory formation after mild COVID-19. TCRdb processed the 5' RACE reads anew with MiXCR; each CDR3 protein has one entry. Of more than 300,000 distinct CDR3 sequences detected, 13% to 15% appear once; the ten largest clones hold around 20%. The sample taken for sequencing was PBMCs or a T cell subset sorted from them (not recorded which). The receptors were gathered from a man aged 18 to 30 who had mild COVID-19 (a few samples of this study predate the infection). Cell type and time point are not known.

The rearrangement uses TRBV6-2 or TRBV6-3 and TRBJ1-1; D unclear. CDR3 length equals 12 residues. Germline values: CDR1 MNHEY, CDR2 SVGEGT. The ends were cut back, 8 bases at V and 1 base at J, with 8 bases in the middle. The CDR3 loop reads CASRLGNTEAFF. In DNA, the CDR3 is TGTGCCAGCCGCTTGGGGAACACTGAAGCTTTCTTT.

In its sample, this clonotype was seen a few times. The genes are TRBV3-1 and TRBJ2-5; TRBD2 agrees at 9 bases. The J segment lost 5 bases and the V segment lost 8 bases, leaving 9 bases of the junction unmatched. Looked up from germline, CDR1 is LGHDT and CDR2 is YNNKEL (reference sequence). The CDR3 runs to 14 residues. The CDR3 loop is CASEGAGGLETQYF. CDR3 bases: TGTGCCAGCGAAGGAGCGGGGGGTTTGGAGACCCAGTACTTC.

The chain couples TRBV20-1 to TRBJ2-7, with D unresolved. The germline V gene encodes CDR1 DFQATT and CDR2 SNEGSKA (reference sequence). V was cut by 0 bases and J by 1 base, with 10 bases left in between. The CDR3 is 14 residues long. The DNA for the CDR3 is TGCAGTGCTAGAGATCCCCCGGAGTCCTACGAGCAGTACGTC. Translation gives CSARDPPESYEQYV.

V is TRBV7-8 and J is TRBJ2-6; D call uncertain. CDR1 is SGHVS, CDR2 FQNEAQ, per germline. The germline V and J ends were trimmed by 4 bases and 0 bases, with 7 bases remaining between them. The CDR3 is made up of 15 amino acids. CDR3 in amino acids: CASSSVISGANVLTF. CDR3 DNA sequence: TGTGCCAGCAGCTCGGTGATCTCTGGGGCCAACGTCCTGACTTTC.

The V gene is TRBV11-2, the J gene TRBJ1-1; tentative D call: TRBD1 (5 bases). Looked up from germline, CDR1 is SGHAT and CDR2 is FQNNGV. The CDR3 has 14 amino acids. Trimming pared 5 bases from V and 1 base from J, leaving 11 bases between. CDR3 amino acids: CASSRSTANTEAFF. In DNA, the CDR3 is TGTGCCAGCAGCCGGTCGACAGCGAACACTGAAGCTTTCTTT.

The rearrangement links TRBV20-1 to TRBJ2-7; TRBD1 might be the D (6 bases). The CDR3 runs to 12 residues. Germline CDR1 reads DFQATT; CDR2 reads SNEGSKA (reference sequence). The ends were cut back, 1 base at V and 4 bases at J, with 8 bases in the middle. The CDR3 reads CSARGGLYEQYF. CDR3 nucleotide sequence: TGCAGTGCTAGAGGGGGGCTTTACGAGCAGTACTTC.

Only a few counts were recorded for this clonotype. The chain couples TRBV11-2 to TRBJ2-7; 7 nucleotides line up with TRBD2. Germline lookup yields CDR1 SGHAT and CDR2 FQNNGV. V dropped 1 base and J dropped 5; count of bases not matched to a gene: 5. The CDR3 consists of 14 residues. The CDR3 reads CASSLVLAVHEQYF. The CDR3 DNA reads TGTGCCAGCAGCTTAGTCCTAGCGGTTCACGAGCAGTACTTC.

This clonotype was detected a few times. V gene TRBV4-3 combines with J gene TRBJ2-2; D is unresolved. The CDR3 sequence is 13 residues long. The V end lost 6 bases, the J end lost 2 bases, and 7 bases lay between the germline ends. Germline CDR1 reads LGHNA; CDR2 reads YSLEER. CDR3 DNA: TGCGCCAGCAGTCTCGATAACACCGGGGAGCTGTTTTTT. Amino acid sequence: CASSLDNTGELFF.

This clonotype has more than one count but fewer than ten. The chain uses TRBV12-3 or TRBV12-4 and TRBJ1-2; no firm D call. This CDR3 is 12 amino acids long. V was trimmed by 10 bases and J by 6 bases, leaving 15 bases between them. The CDR3: CATRLGQNGYTF. The DNA of the CDR3 is TGTGCCACCCGACTGGGTCAAAATGGCTACACCTTC.

This clonotype came up a few times. The gene calls are TRBV20-1 and TRBJ1-2, with D possibly being TRBD1 (6 bases). Germline V gives CDR1 DFQATT, CDR2 SNEGSKA (reference sequence). This CDR3 is 14 amino acids long. Deletions cut 3 bases from V and 2 bases from J, with 13 bases between. As DNA, the CDR3 is TGCAGTGCTAGTCACAGGGTGAGGAACTATGGCTACACCTTC. It codes for CSASHRVRNYGYTF.

This clonotype was detected a few times. The chain employs TRBV24-1 and TRBJ2-3; TRBD2 matches 8 bases. There are 16 residues in the CDR3. Germline V CDR1 and CDR2: KGHDR, SFDVKD. J gave up 3 bases and V 0 bases, and 4 bases lay outside the gene matches. As DNA, the CDR3 is TGTGCCACCAGTGATTTGCGGCGGGGGGTTACAGATACGCAGTATTTT. Translating it yields CATSDLRRGVTDTQYF.

This clonotype was seen more than once but under ten times. The rearrangement links TRBV4-2 to TRBJ2-2, with a weak D call TRBD2 (6 bases). Looked up from germline, CDR1 is LGHNA and CDR2 is YNFKEQ. Trimming took off 4 bases at V and 0 bases at J, with 12 bases between the two ends. The CDR3 is made up of 16 amino acids. The CDR3, as DNA: TGTGCCAGCAGCCCTTCGACGGGGGCGAACACCGGGGAGCTGTTTTTT. This encodes CASSPSTGANTGELFF.

This chain connects TRBV6-1 to TRBJ1-5; D remains ambiguous. Per the germline V gene, CDR1 is MNHNS and CDR2 is SASEGT. This CDR3 has 14 residues. The germline V and J ends were trimmed by 8 bases and 3 bases, with 14 bases remaining between them. CDR3 in DNA: TGTGCCAGCGCATCGTGGGGAAACAATCAGCCCCAGCATTTT. Protein sequence: CASASWGNNQPQHF.

The chain employs TRBV4-3 and TRBJ1-1; D gene ambiguous. Trimming stripped 4 bases from V and 0 bases from J, with 12 bases between. The CDR3 extends over 15 amino acids. Germline CDR1 and CDR2: LGHNA and YSLEER. CDR3 region: CASSPVAAMNTEAFF. The CDR3 DNA reads TGCGCCAGCAGCCCCGTCGCGGCCATGAACACTGAAGCTTTCTTT.

This clonotype was recorded a few times. The chain uses TRBV11-2 and TRBJ2-7, with 7 bases matching TRBD1. The germline CDR1 and CDR2 sequences are SGHAT and FQNNGV. The CDR3 extends over 13 amino acids. Here the CDR3 reads CASSLGDATGYRV. The CDR3, as DNA: TGTGCCAGCAGCTTGGGGGATGCGACAGGGTATAGAGTC.

The rearrangement links TRBV24-1 to TRBJ1-4, with D unclear. This CDR3 is 15 amino acids long. The V end lost 4 bases, the J end lost 0 bases, and 8 bases lay between the germline ends. Germline V CDR1 and CDR2: KGHDR, SFDVKD. The CDR3, as DNA: TGTGCCACCAGTGACGACGGTGCAACTAATGAAAAACTGTTTTTT. This codes for CATSDDGATNEKLFF.

The V and J genes are TRBV5-1 and TRBJ1-1; no definite D call. Germline V gene sequence: CDR1 SGHRS, CDR2 YFSETQ. With 0 bases removed from V and 4 bases from J, the gap between germline ends came to 7 bases. The CDR3 covers 13 residues. Here the CDR3 reads CASSLVLGTEAFF. The CDR3 nucleotides read TGCGCCAGCAGCTTGGTTTTAGGCACTGAAGCTTTCTTT.

The rearrangement links TRBV12-3 or TRBV12-4 to TRBJ2-1; maybe TRBD1 (6 bases). Trimming left V 6 bases short and J 3 bases short, with 12 bases between. The CDR3 loop spans 14 amino acids. CDR3 sequence (DNA): TGTGCCAGCAGGAGGAGGACAGACTACAATGAGCAGTTCTTC. As protein: CASRRRTDYNEQFF.

This clonotype was picked up a small number of times. This chain uses TRBV7-7 with TRBJ2-3; D might be TRBD1 (5 bases). Trimming pared 4 bases from V and 4 bases from J, leaving 12 bases between. The CDR3 runs 14 residues. The germline gives CDR1 SSHAT, CDR2 FNYEAQ (reference sequence). The CDR3, as DNA: TGTGCCAGCAGCTCAAGGGGTGGTTCAGATACGCAGTATTTT. Amino acids: CASSSRGGSDTQYF.

This clonotype has a handful of counts. The chain has TRBV6-6 and TRBJ1-1, with 7 bases identical to TRBD1. The V and J ends lost 5 bases and 1 base, in that order; junction bases with no gene match: 7. Per the germline V gene, CDR1 is MNHNY and CDR2 is SVGAGI (reference sequence). The CDR3 extends over 15 amino acids. In nucleotides, the CDR3 is TGTGCCAGCAGTCCTCGACAGGGAGGGAACACTGAAGCTTTCTTT. As protein: CASSPRQGGNTEAFF.

The CDR3 is CASSGTSTNEKLFF. The CDR3 DNA reads as TGTGCCAGCAGTGGGACATCAACTAATGAAAAACTGTTTTTT. The V and J genes are TRBV12-3 or TRBV12-4 and TRBJ1-4; D is possibly TRBD1 (6 bases). This CDR3 is built from 14 residues. The V and J ends lost 5 bases and 0 bases respectively, with 7 bases between them.

This clonotype was recorded at least ten times. The chain has TRBV5-1 and TRBJ1-2; D might be TRBD1 (5 bases). V lost 4 bases and J lost 2, with 15 bases in between. The CDR3 contains 15 residues. The V gene's germline CDR1 is SGHRS and CDR2 YFSETQ. The CDR3 loop is CASSIATRGNYGYTF. In nucleotides, the CDR3 is TGCGCCAGCAGCATCGCGACACGGGGGAACTATGGCTACACCTTC.

This chain's CDR3 is CASSQGQGHNYGYTF. In nucleotides, the CDR3 is TGCGCCAGCAGCCAAGGACAGGGCCATAACTATGGCTACACCTTC. This chain connects TRBV4-1 to TRBJ1-2; 7 bases agree with TRBD1. The CDR3 contains 15 residues. CDR1 is MGHRA and CDR2 is YSYEKL in the germline V gene. The trim removed 1 base at V and 1 base at J, leaving 3 bases unmatched.

This clonotype was seen more than once but under ten times. The V gene is TRBV6-1, the J gene TRBJ2-6; D is possibly TRBD1 (6 bases). The CDR3 extends over 16 amino acids. Between the trimmed V and J ends, which lost 7 bases and 0 bases, there was a span of 13 bases. The germline CDR1 and CDR2 sequences are MNHNS and SASEGT. This CDR3 is CASKAGVGSGANVLTF. CDR3 bases: TGTGCCAGCAAGGCAGGGGTCGGCTCTGGGGCCAACGTCCTGACTTTC.

The chain employs TRBV5-5 and TRBJ1-5; D is undetermined. V was shortened by 4 bases and J by 5 bases, with 10 bases between the two germline ends. There are 13 residues in the CDR3. Germline V gene data show CDR1 as SGHKS and CDR2 as YYEKEE (reference sequence). The CDR3, as DNA: TGTGCCAGCAGCACCGACTCTTATCAGCCCCAGCATTTT. This sequence encodes CASSTDSYQPQHF.

The gene calls are TRBV5-1 and TRBJ2-7; 8 bases agree with TRBD2. The length of the CDR3 is 15 residues. Trimming cost V 0 bases and J 3 bases; bases outside gene matches: 5. Per the germline V gene, CDR1 is SGHRS and CDR2 is YFSETQ. CDR3 coding DNA: TGCGCCAGCAGCTTGGCCTCGGGGGGGAACTACGAGCAGTACGTC. The encoded protein is CASSLASGGNYEQYV.